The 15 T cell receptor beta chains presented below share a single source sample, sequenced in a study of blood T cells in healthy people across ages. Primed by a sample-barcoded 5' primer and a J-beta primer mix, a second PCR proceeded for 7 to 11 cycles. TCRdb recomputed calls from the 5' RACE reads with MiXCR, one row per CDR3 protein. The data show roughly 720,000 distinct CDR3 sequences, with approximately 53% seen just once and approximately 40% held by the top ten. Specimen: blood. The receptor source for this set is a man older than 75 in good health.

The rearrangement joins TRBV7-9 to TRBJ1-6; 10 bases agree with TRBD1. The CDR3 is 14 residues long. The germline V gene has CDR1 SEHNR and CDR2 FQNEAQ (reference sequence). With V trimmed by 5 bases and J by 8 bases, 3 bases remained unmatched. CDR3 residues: CASSTGQGYSPLHF. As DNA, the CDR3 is TGTGCCAGCAGCACGGGACAGGGGTATTCACCCCTCCACTTT. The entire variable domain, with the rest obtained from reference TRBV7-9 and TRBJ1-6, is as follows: DTGVSQNPRHKITKRGQNVTFRCDPISEHNRLYWYRQTLGQGPEFLTYFQNEAQLEKSRLLSDRFSAERPKGSFSTLEIQRTEQGDSAMYLCASSTGQGYSPLHFGNGTRLTVT.

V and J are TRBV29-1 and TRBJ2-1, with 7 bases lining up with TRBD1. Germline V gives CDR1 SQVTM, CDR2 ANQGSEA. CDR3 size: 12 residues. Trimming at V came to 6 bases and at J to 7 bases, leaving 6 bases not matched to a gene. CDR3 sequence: CSVDRVGNEQFF. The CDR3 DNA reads TGCAGCGTCGACAGGGTTGGGAATGAGCAGTTCTTC.

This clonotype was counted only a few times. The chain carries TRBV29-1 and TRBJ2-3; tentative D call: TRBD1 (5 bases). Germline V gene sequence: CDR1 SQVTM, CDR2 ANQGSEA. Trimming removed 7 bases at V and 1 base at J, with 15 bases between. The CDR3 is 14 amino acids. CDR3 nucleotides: TGCAGCGCTACCCCGCCCAGGGGCACAGATACGCAGTATTTT. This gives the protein CSATPPRGTDTQYF.

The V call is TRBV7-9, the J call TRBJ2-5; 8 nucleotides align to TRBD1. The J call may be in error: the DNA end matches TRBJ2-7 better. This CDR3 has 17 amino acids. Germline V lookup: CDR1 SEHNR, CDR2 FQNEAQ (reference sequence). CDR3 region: CASSLVSRTGIGHEQYF. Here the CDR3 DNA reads TGTGCCAGCAGCTTAGTGTCTAGGACAGGGATAGGACACGAGCAGTACTTC.

The chain's CDR3 is CASSYVNSPLHF. In DNA form, the CDR3 reads TGTGCCAGCAGTTACGTTAATTCACCCCTCCACTTT. J is TRBJ1-6 and V is TRBV6-5, with D unresolved. V was trimmed by 2 bases and J by 6 bases, leaving 2 bases between them. Germline-derived CDR1 and CDR2 are MNHEY and SVGAGI. The CDR3 totals 12 residues.

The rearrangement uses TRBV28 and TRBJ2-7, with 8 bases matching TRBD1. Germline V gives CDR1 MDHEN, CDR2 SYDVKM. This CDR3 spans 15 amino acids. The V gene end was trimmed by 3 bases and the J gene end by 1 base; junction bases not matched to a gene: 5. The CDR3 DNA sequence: TGTGCCAGCAGTTTTCCGGGACAGGCTTCCTACGAGCAGTACTTC. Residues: CASSFPGQASYEQYF.

The CDR3 DNA is TGTGCCAGCAGCTTAACAGGCCTCCGGAGTGGCTACACCTTC. The encoded protein is CASSLTGLRSGYTF. This chain uses TRBV7-9 with TRBJ1-2; perhaps TRBD1 as D (5 bases). V was pared by 2 bases and J by 7 bases, with 14 bases between. CDR1 is SEHNR, CDR2 FQNEAQ, per germline (reference sequence). The CDR3 spans 14 residues.

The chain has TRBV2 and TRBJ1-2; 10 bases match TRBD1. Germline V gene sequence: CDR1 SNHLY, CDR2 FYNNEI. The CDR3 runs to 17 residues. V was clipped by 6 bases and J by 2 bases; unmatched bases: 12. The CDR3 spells CASRAGQGQFVNYGYTF. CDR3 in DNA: TGTGCCAGCAGGGCGGGACAGGGGCAGTTTGTCAACTATGGCTACACCTTC.

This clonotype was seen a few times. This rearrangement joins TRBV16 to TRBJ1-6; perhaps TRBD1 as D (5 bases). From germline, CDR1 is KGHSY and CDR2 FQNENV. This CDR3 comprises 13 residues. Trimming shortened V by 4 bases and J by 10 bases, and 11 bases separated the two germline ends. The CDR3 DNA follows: TGTGCCAGCAGCCCCCAACAGGCATCACCCCTCCACTTT. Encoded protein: CASSPQQASPLHF.

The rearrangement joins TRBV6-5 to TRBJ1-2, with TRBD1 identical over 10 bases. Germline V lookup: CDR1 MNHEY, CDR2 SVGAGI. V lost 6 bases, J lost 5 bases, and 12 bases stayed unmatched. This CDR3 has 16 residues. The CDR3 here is CASSPNRDRGVYGYTF. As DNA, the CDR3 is TGTGCCAGCAGCCCAAACCGGGACAGGGGCGTTTATGGCTACACCTTC.

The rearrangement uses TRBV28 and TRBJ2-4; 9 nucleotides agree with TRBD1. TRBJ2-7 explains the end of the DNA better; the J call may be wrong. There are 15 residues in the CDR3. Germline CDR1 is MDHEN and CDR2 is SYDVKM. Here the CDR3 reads CASSNSGTGSVEQYF. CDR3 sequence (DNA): TGTGCCAGCAGTAACTCCGGGACAGGGTCTGTCGAGCAGTACTTC.

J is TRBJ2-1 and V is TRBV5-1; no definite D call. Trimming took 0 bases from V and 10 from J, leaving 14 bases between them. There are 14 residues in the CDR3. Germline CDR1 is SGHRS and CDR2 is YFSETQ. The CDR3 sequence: CASSLAGALGEQFF. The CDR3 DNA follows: TGCGCCAGCAGCTTGGCCGGAGCCCTCGGCGAGCAGTTCTTC.

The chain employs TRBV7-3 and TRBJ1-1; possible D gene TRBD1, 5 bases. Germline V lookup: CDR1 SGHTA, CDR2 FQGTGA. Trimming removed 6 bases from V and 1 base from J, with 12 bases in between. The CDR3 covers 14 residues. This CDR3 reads CASSVGGRNTEAFF. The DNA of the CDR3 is TGTGCCAGCAGTGTCGGGGGTAGGAACACTGAAGCTTTCTTT.

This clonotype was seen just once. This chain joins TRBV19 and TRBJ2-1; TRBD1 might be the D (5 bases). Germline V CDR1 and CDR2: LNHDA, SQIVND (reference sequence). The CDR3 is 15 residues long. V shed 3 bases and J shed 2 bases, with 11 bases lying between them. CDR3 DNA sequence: TGTGCCAGTAGTATCAGGGCCGAGACCTACAATGAGCAGTTCTTC. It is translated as CASSIRAETYNEQFF. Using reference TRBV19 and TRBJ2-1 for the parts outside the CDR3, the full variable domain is DGGITQSPKYLFRKEGQNVTLSCEQNLNHDAMYWYRQDPGQGLRLIYYSQIVNDFQKGDIAEGYSVSREKKESFPLTVTSAQKNPTAFYLCASSIRAETYNEQFFGPGTRLTVL.

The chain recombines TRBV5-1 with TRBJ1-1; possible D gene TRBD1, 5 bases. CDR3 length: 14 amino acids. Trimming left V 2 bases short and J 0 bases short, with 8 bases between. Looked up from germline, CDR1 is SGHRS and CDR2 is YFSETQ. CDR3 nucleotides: TGCGCCAGCAGCTTAGTGACAGTGAACACTGAAGCTTTCTTT. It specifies CASSLVTVNTEAFF.